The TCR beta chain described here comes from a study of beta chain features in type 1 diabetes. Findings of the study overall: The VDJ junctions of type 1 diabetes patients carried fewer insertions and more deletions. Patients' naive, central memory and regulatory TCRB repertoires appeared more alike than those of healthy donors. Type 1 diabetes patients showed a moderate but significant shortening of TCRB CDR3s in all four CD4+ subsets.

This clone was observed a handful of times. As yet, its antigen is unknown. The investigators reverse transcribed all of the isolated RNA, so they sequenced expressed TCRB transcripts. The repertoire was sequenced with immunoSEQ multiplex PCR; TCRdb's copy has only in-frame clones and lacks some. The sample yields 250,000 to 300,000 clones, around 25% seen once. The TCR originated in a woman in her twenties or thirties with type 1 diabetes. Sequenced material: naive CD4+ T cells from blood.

CDR3 in amino acids: CASSSASGSASISTDTQYF. In DNA form, the CDR3 reads TGTGCCAGCAGCTCGGCTAGCGGGAGCGCCTCGATTTCCACAGATACGCAGTATTTT. The chain uses TRBV7-9 and TRBJ2-3; 10 bases agree with TRBD2. The CDR3 sequence is 19 residues long. Trimming at V came to 4 bases and at J to 2 bases, leaving 15 bases not matched to a gene. Germline CDR1 SEHNR, CDR2 FQNEAQ (reference sequence).